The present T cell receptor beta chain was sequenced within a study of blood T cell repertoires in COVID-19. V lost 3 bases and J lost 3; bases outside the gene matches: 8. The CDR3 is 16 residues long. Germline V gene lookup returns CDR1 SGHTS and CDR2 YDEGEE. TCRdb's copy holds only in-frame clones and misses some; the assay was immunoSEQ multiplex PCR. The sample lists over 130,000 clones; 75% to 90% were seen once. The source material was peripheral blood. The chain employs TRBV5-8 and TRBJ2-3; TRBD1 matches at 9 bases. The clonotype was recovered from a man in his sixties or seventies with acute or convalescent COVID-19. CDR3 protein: CASSSGQGRGTDTQYF. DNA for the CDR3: TGTGCCAGCAGCTCGGGACAGGGACGAGGTACAGATACGCAGTATTTT.